The subject of this entry is one TCR beta chain. The record originates from a study of blood T cell repertoires in COVID-19. For the study at large: Sample material is recorded as cDNA or gDNA derived from T cells, B-cell-depleted T cells, or PBMCs.

The V end was cut by 0 bases, the J end by 0 bases, with 7 bases between. The CDR3 has 15 residues. Per germline, CDR1 SGHDT and CDR2 YYEEEE. Authors' processing steps: The authors estimated nucleated cell counts from reference gene primer amplification. Here immunoSEQ multiplex PCR was the method, and the copy in TCRdb shows in-frame clones only, minus some. D and trimming were read from the DNA, whereas the V and J calls and clone size are those reported in that table. The sample lists about 54,000 clones; roughly nine tenths were seen once. This chain joins TRBV5-6 and TRBJ2-4; D might be TRBD2 (5 bases). The sample comprised peripheral blood. This receptor was obtained from a man aged 45-60 years with acute or convalescent COVID-19. The CDR3 nucleotides read TGTGCCAGCAGCTTGGCCCGGGGAGCCAAAAACATTCAGTACTTC. It specifies CASSLARGAKNIQYF.